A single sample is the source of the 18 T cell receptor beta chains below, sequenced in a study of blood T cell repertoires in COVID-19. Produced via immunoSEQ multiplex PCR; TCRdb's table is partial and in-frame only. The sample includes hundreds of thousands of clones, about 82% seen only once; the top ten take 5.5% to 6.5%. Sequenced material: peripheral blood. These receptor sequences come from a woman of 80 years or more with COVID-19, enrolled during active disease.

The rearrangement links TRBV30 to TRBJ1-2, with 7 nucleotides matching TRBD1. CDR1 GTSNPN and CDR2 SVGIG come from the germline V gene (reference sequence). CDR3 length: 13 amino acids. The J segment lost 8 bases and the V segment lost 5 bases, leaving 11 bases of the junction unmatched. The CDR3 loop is CAWSPDRARGYTF. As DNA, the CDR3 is TGTGCCTGGTCCCCAGACAGGGCCCGGGGCTACACCTTC.

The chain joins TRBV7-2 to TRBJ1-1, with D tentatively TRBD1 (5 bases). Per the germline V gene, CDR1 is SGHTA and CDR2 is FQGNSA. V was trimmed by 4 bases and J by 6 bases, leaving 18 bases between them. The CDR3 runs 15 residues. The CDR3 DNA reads TGTGCCAGCAGCTCACGAATACCAGGGTCGTCTGAAGCTTTCTTT. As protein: CASSSRIPGSSEAFF.

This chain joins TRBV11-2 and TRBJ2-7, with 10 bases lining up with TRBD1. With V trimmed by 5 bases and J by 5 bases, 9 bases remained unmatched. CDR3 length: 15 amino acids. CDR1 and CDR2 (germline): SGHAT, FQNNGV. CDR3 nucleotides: TGTGCCAGCAGCCCCGGGACAGGGGCTCCCCACGAGCAGTACGTC. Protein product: CASSPGTGAPHEQYV.

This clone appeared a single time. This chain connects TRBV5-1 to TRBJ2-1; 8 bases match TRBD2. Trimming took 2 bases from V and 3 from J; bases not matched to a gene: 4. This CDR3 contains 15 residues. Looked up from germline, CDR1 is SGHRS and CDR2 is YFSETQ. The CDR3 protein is CASSLGSGGYNEQFF. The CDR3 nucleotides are TGCGCCAGCAGCTTAGGAAGCGGGGGCTACAATGAGCAGTTCTTC. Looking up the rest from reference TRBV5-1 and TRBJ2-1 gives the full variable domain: KAGVTQTPRYLIKTRGQQVTLSCSPISGHRSVSWYQQTPGQGLQFLFEYFSETQRNKGNFPGRFSGRQFSNSRSEMNVSTLELGDSALYLCASSLGSGGYNEQFFGPGTRLTVL.

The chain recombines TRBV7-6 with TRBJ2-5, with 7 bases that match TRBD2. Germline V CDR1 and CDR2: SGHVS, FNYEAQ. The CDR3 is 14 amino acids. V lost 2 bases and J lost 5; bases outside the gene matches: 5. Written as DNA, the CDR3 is TGTGCCAGCAGCTTAACGGGGGGTTTGGAGACCCAGTACTTC. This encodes CASSLTGGLETQYF.

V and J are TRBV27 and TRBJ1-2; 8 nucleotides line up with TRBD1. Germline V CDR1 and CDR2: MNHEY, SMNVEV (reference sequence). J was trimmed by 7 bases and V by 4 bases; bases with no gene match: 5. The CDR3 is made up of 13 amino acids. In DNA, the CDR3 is TGTGCCAGCAGTTCCACAGGGGGGGCTGGCTACACCTTC. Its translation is CASSSTGGAGYTF.

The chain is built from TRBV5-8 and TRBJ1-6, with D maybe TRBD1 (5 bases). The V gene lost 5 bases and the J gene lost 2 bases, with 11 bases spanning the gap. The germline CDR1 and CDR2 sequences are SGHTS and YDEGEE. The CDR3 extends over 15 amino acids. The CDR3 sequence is CASRPRGTYNSPLHF. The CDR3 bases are TGTGCCAGCAGGCCCCGGGGGACCTATAATTCACCCCTCCACTTT.

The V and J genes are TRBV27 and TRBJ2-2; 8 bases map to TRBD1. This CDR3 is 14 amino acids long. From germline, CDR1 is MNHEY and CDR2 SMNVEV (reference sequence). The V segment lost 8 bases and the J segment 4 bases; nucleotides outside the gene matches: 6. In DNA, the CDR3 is TGTGCCAGCTGGACAGGGCTTACCACCGGGGAGCTGTTTTTT. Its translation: CASWTGLTTGELFF.

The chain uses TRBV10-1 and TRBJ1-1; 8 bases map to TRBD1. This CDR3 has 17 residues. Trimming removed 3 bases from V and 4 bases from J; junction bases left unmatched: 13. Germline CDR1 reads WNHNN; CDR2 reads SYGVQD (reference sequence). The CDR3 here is CASSDPRGQGASTEAFF. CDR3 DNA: TGCGCCAGCAGTGACCCCCGGGGGCAGGGGGCTTCCACTGAAGCTTTCTTT.

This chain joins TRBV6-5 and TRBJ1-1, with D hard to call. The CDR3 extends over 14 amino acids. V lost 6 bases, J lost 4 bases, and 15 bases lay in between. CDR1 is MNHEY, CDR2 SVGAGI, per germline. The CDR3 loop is CASRAAYPGTEAFF. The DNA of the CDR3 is TGTGCCAGCAGAGCCGCCTACCCGGGCACTGAAGCTTTCTTT.

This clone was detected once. The CDR3, as DNA: TGTGCCAGCAGCCGCCGAACAGGAAGTACGAACACCGGGGAGCTGTTTTTT. It specifies CASSRRTGSTNTGELFF. The genes are TRBV13 and TRBJ2-2; D perhaps matches TRBD1 (5 bases). The V end lost 5 bases, the J end lost 0 bases, and 16 bases lay between the germline ends. CDR3 length: 17 residues. CDR1 is PRHDT, CDR2 FYEKMQ, per germline (reference sequence).

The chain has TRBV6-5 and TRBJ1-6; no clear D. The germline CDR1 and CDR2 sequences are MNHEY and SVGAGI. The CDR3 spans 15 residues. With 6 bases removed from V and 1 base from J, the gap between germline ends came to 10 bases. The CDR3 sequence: CASSREGSYNSPLHF. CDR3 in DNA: TGTGCCAGCAGCCGAGAGGGTTCCTATAATTCACCCCTCCACTTT.

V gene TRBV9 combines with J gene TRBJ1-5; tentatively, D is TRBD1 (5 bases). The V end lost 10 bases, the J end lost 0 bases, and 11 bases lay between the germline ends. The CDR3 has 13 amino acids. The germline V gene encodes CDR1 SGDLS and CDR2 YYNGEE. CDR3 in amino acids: CASSGGSNQPQHF. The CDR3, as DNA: TGTGCCTCCTCCGGGGGTAGCAATCAGCCCCAGCATTTT.

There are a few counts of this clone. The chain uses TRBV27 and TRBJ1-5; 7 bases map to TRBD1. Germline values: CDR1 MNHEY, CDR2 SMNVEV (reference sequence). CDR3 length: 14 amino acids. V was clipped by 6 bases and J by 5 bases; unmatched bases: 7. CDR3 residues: CASSHSDRDQPQHF. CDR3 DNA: TGTGCCAGCAGCCATTCCGACAGGGATCAGCCCCAGCATTTT.

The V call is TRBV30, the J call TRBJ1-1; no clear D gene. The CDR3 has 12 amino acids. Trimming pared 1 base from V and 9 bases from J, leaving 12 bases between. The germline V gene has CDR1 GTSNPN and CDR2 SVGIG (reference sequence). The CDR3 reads CAWSGETTKAFF. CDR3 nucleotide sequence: TGTGCCTGGAGTGGTGAGACTACGAAAGCTTTCTTT.

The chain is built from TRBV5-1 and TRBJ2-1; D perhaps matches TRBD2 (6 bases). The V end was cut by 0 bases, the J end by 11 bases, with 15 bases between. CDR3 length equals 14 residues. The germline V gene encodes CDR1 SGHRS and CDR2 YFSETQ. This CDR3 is CASSLGSRDSQQFF. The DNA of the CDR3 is TGCGCCAGCAGCTTGGGGTCCAGGGACTCCCAGCAGTTCTTC.

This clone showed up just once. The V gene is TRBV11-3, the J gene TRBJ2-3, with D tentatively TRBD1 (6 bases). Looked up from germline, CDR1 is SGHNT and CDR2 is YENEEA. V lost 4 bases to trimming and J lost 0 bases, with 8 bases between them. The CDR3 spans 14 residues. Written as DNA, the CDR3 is TGTGCCAGCAGCTCGGACAGAAGCACAGATACGCAGTATTTT. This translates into CASSSDRSTDTQYF.

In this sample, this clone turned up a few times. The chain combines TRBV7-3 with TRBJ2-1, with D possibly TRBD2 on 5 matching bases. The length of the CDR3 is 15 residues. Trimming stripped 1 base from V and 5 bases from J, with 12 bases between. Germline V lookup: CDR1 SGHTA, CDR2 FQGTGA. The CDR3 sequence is CASSLSGSYDNEQFF. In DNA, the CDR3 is TGTGCCAGCAGCTTAAGCGGGTCGTATGACAATGAGCAGTTCTTC.